Below, 21 T cell receptor beta chains from the same sample are listed, as sequenced in a study of blood T cell repertoires in COVID-19. TCRdb keeps only in-frame clones here, not all; method: immunoSEQ multiplex PCR. Among about 170,000 clones listed, approximately 82% were seen once. Sequenced material: peripheral blood. Source of these receptors: a woman in her sixties or seventies who had recovered from COVID-19.

The gene calls are TRBV10-3 and TRBJ1-1, with 7 bases lining up with TRBD1. J gave up 0 bases and V 6 bases, and 10 bases lay outside the gene matches. The germline V gene encodes CDR1 ENHRY and CDR2 SYGVKD. The CDR3 is 16 residues long. The CDR3 reads CAIRGDPGQMNTEAFF. CDR3 nucleotides: TGTGCCATCAGAGGGGATCCGGGACAGATGAACACTGAAGCTTTCTTT.

The V and J genes are TRBV18 and TRBJ2-2; 8 bases are shared with TRBD1. The CDR3 consists of 16 residues. Germline lookup yields CDR1 KGHSH and CDR2 LQKENI. The ends lost 6 bases at V and 1 base at J; junction bases unmatched: 7. CDR3 in amino acids: CASSPVGTGNTGELFF. CDR3 sequence (DNA): TGTGCCAGCTCCCCAGTGGGGACAGGGAACACCGGGGAGCTGTTTTTT.

The rearrangement uses TRBV5-1 and TRBJ1-5; D perhaps matches TRBD1 (5 bases). In germline, CDR1 is SGHRS, CDR2 YFSETQ. Trimming stripped 0 bases from V and 0 bases from J, with 10 bases between. CDR3 length equals 16 residues. CDR3 region: CASSLGAGNSNQPQHF. CDR3 nucleotides: TGCGCCAGCAGCTTGGGGGCAGGGAATAGCAATCAGCCCCAGCATTTT.

This chain uses TRBV4-1 with TRBJ1-2; D call uncertain. Germline V gene data show CDR1 as MGHRA and CDR2 as YSYEKL. The V gene lost 1 base and the J gene lost 2 bases, with 17 bases spanning the gap. This CDR3 region has 17 residues. This CDR3 reads CASSQGSGEAGNYGYTF. The CDR3 coding sequence is TGCGCCAGCAGCCAAGGGTCCGGGGAGGCGGGGAACTATGGCTACACCTTC.

V and J are TRBV15 and TRBJ2-7, with 9 bases lining up with TRBD1. The CDR3 contains 15 residues. The germline V gene encodes CDR1 LNHNV and CDR2 YYDKDF (reference sequence). Trimming took 5 bases from V and 6 from J; bases not matched to a gene: 11. CDR3 in amino acids: CATSPDRGAGREQYF. For the CDR3, the DNA is TGTGCCACCAGCCCTGACAGGGGGGCGGGTCGCGAGCAGTACTTC.

The chain carries TRBV2 and TRBJ1-5; tentative D call: TRBD1 (6 bases). CDR3 length equals 16 residues. V was trimmed by 0 bases and J by 2 bases, leaving 11 bases between them. CDR1 SNHLY and CDR2 FYNNEI come from the germline V gene. CDR3 region: CASSEALSGGNQPQHF. The CDR3 DNA follows: TGTGCCAGCAGTGAAGCGCTGTCAGGGGGCAATCAGCCCCAGCATTTT.

The chain combines TRBV7-3 with TRBJ1-6, with D perhaps TRBD1 (5 bases). Per the germline V gene, CDR1 is SGHTA and CDR2 is FQGTGA. The CDR3 runs 14 residues. The V end was cut by 2 bases, the J end by 10 bases, with 12 bases between. DNA for the CDR3: TGTGCCAGCAGCTTAGGGGACGCGGGATCACCCCTCCACTTT. Translation: CASSLGDAGSPLHF.

The chain joins TRBV9 to TRBJ1-6, with a tentative D call TRBD1 (5 bases). Trimming shortened V by 4 bases and J by 7 bases, and 18 bases separated the two germline ends. The CDR3 totals 16 residues. Germline assignment: CDR1 SGDLS and CDR2 YYNGEE. The CDR3 region is CASSSPAGERNSPLHF. The CDR3 DNA is TGTGCCAGCAGCTCCCCCGCGGGGGAGAGGAATTCACCCCTCCACTTT.

The V and J genes are TRBV5-1 and TRBJ2-7; tentative D call: TRBD2 (6 bases). Germline CDR1 is SGHRS and CDR2 is YFSETQ. Trimming took off 4 bases at V and 3 bases at J, with 14 bases between the two ends. CDR3 length: 14 amino acids. The CDR3 bases are TGCGCCAGCAGCCCGGAGGGTAGCGGCTACGAGCAGTACTTC. Amino acid sequence: CASSPEGSGYEQYF.

This chain joins TRBV5-5 and TRBJ1-5; D not resolved. CDR1 and CDR2 (germline): SGHKS, YYEKEE (reference sequence). There are 14 residues in the CDR3. Trimming pared 2 bases from V and 2 bases from J, leaving 8 bases between. The CDR3 sequence is CASSFQLGNQPQHF. The CDR3 nucleotides are TGTGCCAGCAGCTTCCAATTAGGCAATCAGCCCCAGCATTTT.

The V gene is TRBV2, the J gene TRBJ1-5, with a tentative D call TRBD1 (5 bases). CDR1 is SNHLY, CDR2 FYNNEI, per germline. Trimming stripped 6 bases from V and 2 bases from J, with 14 bases between. The CDR3 sequence is 15 residues long. CDR3 in amino acids: CASSTTGPGNQPQHF. In DNA, the CDR3 is TGTGCCAGCAGCACCACAGGTCCCGGCAATCAGCCCCAGCATTTT.

This sequence joins TRBV7-9 and TRBJ2-2; D possibly corresponds to TRBD2 (6 bases). The CDR3 sequence is 16 residues long. Trimming cost V 5 bases and J 1 base, with 14 bases left between them. Germline V CDR1 and CDR2: SEHNR, FQNEAQ (reference sequence). The CDR3 loop is CASSPANGGNTGELFF. The DNA for the CDR3 is TGTGCCAGCAGCCCGGCGAACGGGGGGAACACCGGGGAGCTGTTTTTT.

The rearrangement joins TRBV30 to TRBJ1-2, with D unresolved. Germline loops: CDR1 GTSNPN, CDR2 SVGIG (reference sequence). V was shortened by 2 bases and J by 6 bases, with 4 bases between the two germline ends. This CDR3 is built from 10 residues. CDR3 DNA: TGTGCCTGGAGTCCAAATGGCTACACCTTC. Its protein product is CAWSPNGYTF.

J is TRBJ2-3 and V is TRBV19, with a weak D call TRBD2 (5 bases). The CDR3 totals 12 residues. The V end lost 5 bases, the J end lost 5 bases, and 8 bases lay between the germline ends. Per germline, CDR1 LNHDA and CDR2 SQIVND (reference sequence). The CDR3 loop reads CASSQRGDTQYF. CDR3 DNA sequence: TGTGCCAGTAGTCAACGGGGAGATACGCAGTATTTT.

The chain joins TRBV20-1 to TRBJ1-2; no definite D call. There are 11 residues in the CDR3. The germline gives CDR1 DFQATT, CDR2 SNEGSKA (reference sequence). V was pared by 3 bases and J by 8 bases, with 10 bases between. The CDR3 bases are TGCAGTGCTAGGACACCGGGAGGCTACACCTTC. It encodes CSARTPGGYTF.

The chain joins TRBV7-9 to TRBJ1-1; no firm D call. The germline V and J ends were trimmed by 1 base and 3 bases, with 9 bases remaining between them. The germline gives CDR1 SEHNR, CDR2 FQNEAQ (reference sequence). The CDR3 covers 14 residues. In nucleotides, the CDR3 is TGTGCCAGCAGCTTAGAAGCCCGGGACACTGAAGCTTTCTTT. Protein product: CASSLEARDTEAFF.

CDR3: CASSLGRTGSSYNEQFF. In DNA form, the CDR3 reads TGTGCCAGCAGCTTAGGGCGGACAGGGAGCTCCTACAATGAGCAGTTCTTC. The V gene is TRBV11-2, the J gene TRBJ2-1, with 8 positions matching TRBD1. The CDR3 spans 17 residues. In germline, CDR1 is SGHAT, CDR2 FQNNGV. J gave up 0 bases and V 1 base, and 5 bases lay outside the gene matches.

The CDR3 DNA reads TGTGCCAGCACCCCCGCGGGGGCCCACGAGCAGTACTTC. Encoded protein: CASTPAGAHEQYF. The chain has TRBV3-1 (or the pseudogene TRBV3-2) and TRBJ2-7, with D perhaps TRBD2 (7 bases). Germline loops: CDR1 LGHDT, CDR2 YNNKEL (reference sequence). V lost 7 bases, J lost 5 bases, and 15 bases lay in between. The CDR3 is 13 residues long.

There are a few counts of this clone. V gene TRBV6-6 combines with J gene TRBJ2-1; weak D call: TRBD1 (7 bases). This CDR3 is built from 13 residues. Deletions cut 5 bases from V and 10 bases from J, with 15 bases between. The germline V gene has CDR1 MNHNY and CDR2 SVGAGI (reference sequence). The CDR3 here is CASSGRPGGEQFF. Here the CDR3 DNA reads TGTGCCAGCAGTGGCAGACCAGGGGGGGAGCAGTTCTTC.

The V and J genes are TRBV3-1 (or the pseudogene TRBV3-2) and TRBJ2-5; D perhaps matches TRBD1 (5 bases). Germline V CDR1 and CDR2: LGHDT, YNNKEL (reference sequence). The V end lost 1 base, the J end lost 7 bases, and 7 bases lay between the germline ends. The CDR3 has 12 amino acids. This CDR3 reads CASSQGGGTQYF. The CDR3, as DNA: TGTGCCAGCAGCCAAGGGGGCGGGACCCAGTACTTC.

A few counts support this clone. The genes are TRBV30 and TRBJ2-7, with D possibly being TRBD1 (7 bases). Per the germline V gene, CDR1 is GTSNPN and CDR2 is SVGIG (reference sequence). The CDR3 consists of 15 residues. The germline V and J ends were trimmed by 0 bases and 2 bases, with 14 bases remaining between them. The CDR3 region has the DNA TGTGCCTGGAGTGTAGGGGGGACAGTCCCCTACGAGCAGTACTTC. It codes for CAWSVGGTVPYEQYF.